The 10 T cell receptor beta chains given below trace back to one sample, sequenced in a study of T cell responses to AZD1222 COVID-19 vaccine. Here immunoSEQ multiplex PCR was the method, and the copy in TCRdb shows in-frame clones only, minus some. The profile shows around 140,000 clones, around 90% of them singletons. The material was peripheral blood, obtained 28 days after the second dose of the MenACWY control vaccine. These receptors were collected from an adult who received the MenACWY meningococcal vaccine as a control.

The V and J genes are TRBV7-2 and TRBJ1-1; D call uncertain. CDR1 is SGHTA and CDR2 is FQGNSA in the germline V gene. Trimming removed 1 base at V and 4 bases at J, with 13 bases between. This CDR3 spans 15 amino acids. In DNA, the CDR3 is TGTGCCAGCAGCTTAGGCTCCTCTGGGCCCACTGAAGCTTTCTTT. It encodes CASSLGSSGPTEAFF.

The genes are TRBV6-5 and TRBJ2-5; the match to TRBD2 covers 9 bases. Germline V gene sequence: CDR1 MNHEY, CDR2 SVGAGI. The CDR3 has 15 residues. The J segment lost 4 bases and the V segment lost 0 bases, leaving 3 bases of the junction unmatched. The CDR3 region is CASSYSALAGETQYF. In DNA form, the CDR3 reads TGTGCCAGCAGTTACTCGGCACTAGCGGGAGAGACCCAGTACTTC.

V is TRBV28 and J is TRBJ2-7; TRBD2 might be the D (6 bases). The CDR3 is 14 amino acids. V lost 2 bases to trimming and J lost 4 bases, with 12 bases between them. The V gene's germline CDR1 is MDHEN and CDR2 SYDVKM. In nucleotides, the CDR3 is TGTGCCAGCAGTTTACGGGGGAGGTCATACGAGCAGTACTTC. Translated: CASSLRGRSYEQYF.

This chain joins TRBV18 and TRBJ2-7; D is undetermined. The CDR3 covers 14 residues. Deletions cut 0 bases from V and 3 bases from J, with 9 bases between. Germline V gene sequence: CDR1 KGHSH, CDR2 LQKENI. This chain's CDR3 is CASSPPTKIYEQYF. For the CDR3, the DNA is TGTGCCAGCTCACCACCGACAAAAATCTACGAGCAGTACTTC.

This chain uses TRBV28 with TRBJ2-7, with D perhaps given as TRBD1 or TRBD2 (6 bases each). The CDR3 totals 14 residues. The V end was cut by 3 bases, the J end by 4 bases, with 13 bases between. The germline V gene has CDR1 MDHEN and CDR2 SYDVKM. The CDR3 protein is CASSFREGGYEQYF. The CDR3 DNA reads TGTGCCAGCAGTTTCAGGGAAGGGGGGTACGAGCAGTACTTC.

V usage is TRBV6-6 and J usage is TRBJ1-2; D is uncertain. The CDR3 loop spans 14 amino acids. The germline gives CDR1 MNHNY, CDR2 SVGAGI (reference sequence). V was clipped by 2 bases and J by 3 bases, with 10 bases between them. CDR3 amino acids: CASSYPDGYYGYTF. The CDR3, as DNA: TGTGCCAGCAGTTACCCGGATGGATACTATGGCTACACCTTC.

V is TRBV5-1 and J is TRBJ1-6; TRBD1 matches 7 bases. V lost 5 bases and J lost 10; bases outside the gene matches: 6. The CDR3 runs to 13 residues. From germline, CDR1 is SGHRS and CDR2 YFSETQ. In DNA form, the CDR3 reads TGCGCCAGCAGTCAAACAGGGGACTCACCCCTCCACTTT. Translated, it gives CASSQTGDSPLHF.

In its sample, this clone was seen a few times. This chain joins TRBV13 and TRBJ2-5; weak D call: TRBD2 (5 bases). The germline V gene encodes CDR1 PRHDT and CDR2 FYEKMQ (reference sequence). V lost 5 bases and J lost 1, with 17 bases in between. CDR3 size: 16 residues. In DNA, the CDR3 is TGTGCCAGCAGCCCCCCCTCGCTCGAGGGCCAAGAGACCCAGTACTTC. This sequence encodes CASSPPSLEGQETQYF.

This clone was detected only once. The chain recombines TRBV24-1 with TRBJ2-7; 7 bases line up with TRBD1. The CDR3 loop spans 13 amino acids. Germline V lookup: CDR1 KGHDR, CDR2 SFDVKD. The J segment lost 6 bases and the V segment lost 6 bases, leaving 7 bases of the junction unmatched. The CDR3 region is CATSRQGPAEQYF. CDR3 DNA sequence: TGTGCCACCAGTCGACAGGGCCCCGCCGAGCAGTACTTC.

The chain employs TRBV4-3 and TRBJ1-2; 10 nucleotides line up with TRBD1. CDR1 is LGHNA, CDR2 YSLEER, per germline. Losses at the gene ends were 3 bases for V and 2 bases for J; bases not matched to a gene: 6. The CDR3 runs to 16 residues. CDR3 loop: CASSQPSGQGNYGYTF. CDR3 DNA sequence: TGCGCCAGCAGCCAGCCCTCGGGACAGGGGAACTATGGCTACACCTTC.